The entry below describes one T cell receptor beta chain. Its antigen is as yet unknown. This entry is derived from a study of cytomegalovirus exposure and HLA in healthy donors. Overall study results and limits: The majority of CMV-associated TCR beta chains were reported as apparently HLA-restricted in a later analysis.

Vbeta (60) and Jbeta (13) primers were used in the PCR. Clones were sequenced by immunoSEQ multiplex PCR, and TCRdb holds only the in-frame ones, with some missing. This listing includes 150,000 to 200,000 clones. Germline V gene sequence: CDR1 SGDLS, CDR2 YYNGEE. V lost 3 bases and J lost 2; bases outside the gene matches: 7. This CDR3 is 16 amino acids long. The receptor comes from a man aged 30 to 45 in good health and CMV-seronegative. The chain employs TRBV9 and TRBJ2-2, with 7 bases fitting TRBD2. Sequencing was carried out using PBMCs. The CDR3 is CASSADGGRNTGELFF. The CDR3 bases are TGTGCCAGCAGCGCCGACGGCGGGAGAAACACCGGGGAGCTGTTTTTT.